This T cell receptor beta chain was observed in a study of T cell responses to AZD1222 COVID-19 vaccine. On this clone: As yet, its antigen is unknown.

TCRdb keeps only in-frame clones here, not all; method: immunoSEQ multiplex PCR. The sample consists of 65,000 to 100,000 clones, almost 90% of them appearing once. Some second doses came at about 4 weeks and others at about 12 weeks; these were pooled. This CDR3 comprises 13 residues. Trimming shortened V by 0 bases and J by 5 bases, and 7 bases separated the two germline ends. Germline V gene sequence: CDR1 SGHVS, CDR2 FQNEAQ. Notes on the study in general: When two AZD1222 doses had been given, Spike-specific TCR breadth and depth rose.

Sequenced here: peripheral blood, sampled 28 days after the second AZD1222 dose. This TCR was sampled from an adult who received the AZD1222 COVID-19 vaccine. The gene calls are TRBV7-8 and TRBJ1-1; no clear D. CDR3 nucleotides: TGTGCCAGCAGCTTAGCGCTAAAGACTGAAGCTTTCTTT. Translation gives CASSLALKTEAFF.